These 3 T cell receptor beta chains originate from one sample sequenced in a study of human T cells and chemical hapten exposure. TCRdb reprocessed the RACE reads via MiXCR and lists one record per CDR3 protein. This table has a few hundred thousand distinct CDR3 sequences, under 6.5% appearing once. As for time point: patch test 2, 6 weeks after DPC sensitization. As to treatment: therapeutic diphenylcyclopropenone sensitization with weekly scalp DPC. The sample was whole blood, taken in connection with sensitization to the hapten diphenylcyclopropenone (DPC). The receptors originated from a young woman with alopecia areata. Some clones in this sample may be carry-over from other donors' samples.

This clonotype was seen only a few times. The CDR3 protein is CSVAPGREAFF. The CDR3 region has the DNA TGCAGCGTCGCCCCGGGACGTGAAGCTTTCTTT. This sequence joins TRBV29-1 and TRBJ1-1; TRBD1 is a possible D gene (5 bases). The CDR3 extends over 11 amino acids. Germline V gene sequence: CDR1 SQVTM, CDR2 ANQGSEA. The ends were cut back, 6 bases at V and 7 bases at J, with 12 bases in the middle.

This clonotype has a handful of counts. In nucleotides, the CDR3 is TGCAGTGCTGAATCACAAGGCAATCAGCCCCAGCATTTT. Translating it yields CSAESQGNQPQHF. The gene calls are TRBV20-1 and TRBJ1-5; D gene uncertain. Germline V gives CDR1 DFQATT, CDR2 SNEGSKA (reference sequence). CDR3 length: 13 residues. V was cut by 5 bases and J by 2 bases, with 10 bases left in between.

This clonotype was picked up a small number of times. The CDR3 nucleotides read TGTGCCAGCAGCCCGAGAGCCGGGACCAGGGACGGCACAGATACGCAGTATTTT. As protein: CASSPRAGTRDGTDTQYF. The rearrangement joins TRBV9 to TRBJ2-3; D may correspond to TRBD1 or TRBD2 (5 bases each). V lost 4 bases, J lost 1 base, and 22 bases lay in between. Germline V gives CDR1 SGDLS, CDR2 YYNGEE. This CDR3 spans 18 amino acids. Full variable domain (remainder filled in from reference TRBV9 and TRBJ2-3): DSGVTQTPKHLITATGQRVTLRCSPRSGDLSVYWYQQSLDQGLQFLIQYYNGEERAKGNILERFSAQQFPDLHSELNLSSLELGDSALYFCASSPRAGTRDGTDTQYFGPGTRLTVL.